A selection of T cell receptor beta chains follows, all from one sample in a study of CD8 T cells in ankylosing spondylitis. TCRdb recomputed calls from the 5' RACE reads with MiXCR, one row per CDR3 protein. The sample records 200,000 to 300,000 distinct CDR3 sequences, roughly 32% being singletons. Sequencing used blood, either unsorted or a sorted T cell fraction (not recorded which). These receptors were obtained from a male donor with ankylosing spondylitis or in good health (not recorded which). Both conserved end residues are part of each CDR3. The D gene is left open where the match is weak. Where a row states a size, it is once, few, many or the class of an expanded clone; other rows omit it.

J gene | D gene | V gene | clone size | CDR3 DNA | CDR3 protein
TRBJ2-7 | TRBD1 | TRBV29-1 | few | TGCAGCGCCGTAGACAGGGGGACCTACGAGCAGTACTTC | CSAVDRGTYEQYF
TRBJ2-5 | TRBD2 | TRBV12-3/TRBV12-4 | few | TGTGCCAGCAGTACTAGCGGGGAGACCCAGTACTTC | CASSTSGETQYF
TRBJ1-3 | - | TRBV12-3/TRBV12-4 | - | TGTGCCAGCAGTTCATCATCGCCCCTGAGCGGAAACACCATATATTTT | CASSSSSPLSGNTIYF
TRBJ2-3 | - | TRBV5-6 | few | TGTGCCAGCAGCTTGGGCGGCAAAAGGGCTAGCGATACGCAGTATTTT | CASSLGGKRASDTQYF
TRBJ2-5 | TRBD2 | TRBV29-1 | few | TGCAGCGTTGAATCGGTAGCGGGGGATCAAGAGACCCAGTACTTC | CSVESVAGDQETQYF
TRBJ2-5 | - | TRBV5-1 | - | TGCGCCAGCAAACCCAGTAACCAAGAGACCCAGTACTTC | CASKPSNQETQYF
TRBJ2-7 | - | TRBV5-1 | - | TGCGCCAGCAGCTTGGGGGATCATGTTTACGAGCAGTACTTC | CASSLGDHVYEQYF
TRBJ2-2 | - | TRBV20-1 | - | TGCAGTGCTAGAGATATCTGGGGCCTCACCGGGGAGCTGTTTTTT | CSARDIWGLTGELFF
TRBJ1-1 | - | TRBV6-5 | - | TGTGCCAGCAGTTCGGGGAACACTGAAGCTTTCTTT | CASSSGNTEAFF
TRBJ2-2 | - | TRBV29-1 | few | TGCAGCGTTGAATACGGAGACAGGAACACCGGGGAGCTGTTTTTT | CSVEYGDRNTGELFF
TRBJ1-6 | - | TRBV7-2 | - | TGTGCCAGCAGCTTAGGTAGGGGAGGAAAATCACCCCTCCACTTT | CASSLGRGGKSPLHF
TRBJ2-6 | TRBD1 | TRBV5-5 | - | TGTGCCAGCAGCTTGACACAGGGGGCTTTATCTGGGGCCAACGTCCTGACTTTC | CASSLTQGALSGANVLTF
TRBJ1-2 | - | TRBV29-1 | - | TGCAGCGTTGATAGTCTTGGGGGGCGAGGCTACACCTTC | CSVDSLGGRGYTF
TRBJ2-3 | - | TRBV12-3/TRBV12-4 | few | TGTGCCAGCAACAGGGATGGCGCAGATACGCAGTATTTT | CASNRDGADTQYF
TRBJ1-1 | - | TRBV29-1 | many | TGCAGCGTTGCCCGGGCAGAAGTGGGTAACACTGAAGCTTTCTTT | CSVARAEVGNTEAFF
TRBJ2-5 | - | TRBV3-1 | - | TGTGCCAGCAGCCAAGATGTTGCGCCACAGCAAGAGACCCAGTACTTC | CASSQDVAPQQETQYF
TRBJ2-5 | - | TRBV29-1 | - | TGCAGCGTTGAGATTCGGGCCCAGTACTTC | CSVEIRAQYF
TRBJ2-1 | TRBD2 | TRBV5-1 | - | TGCGCCAGCAGGACTAGCGGTGCATACAATGAGCAGTTCTTC | CASRTSGAYNEQFF
TRBJ2-7 | - | TRBV10-3 | - | TGTGCCATCAGCTCAACAGGGACCCTATCCTACGAGCAGTACTTC | CAISSTGTLSYEQYF
TRBJ2-3 | - | TRBV20-1 | few | TGCAGTGCTAGGGGCGACGGATACACAGATACGCAGTATTTT | CSARGDGYTDTQYF
TRBJ1-3 | - | TRBV29-1 | - | TGCAGCGTTGAAGATAGGGAACTTGGAAACACCATATATTTT | CSVEDRELGNTIYF
TRBJ2-3 | - | TRBV28 | - | TGTGCCAGCAGTTTAGGAGGGGCCGGTGAAGATACGCAGTATTTT | CASSLGGAGEDTQYF
TRBJ2-7 | TRBD1 | TRBV20-1 | many | TGCAGTGCTTCCCAGGGGGTTTCCTACGAGCAGTACTTC | CSASQGVSYEQYF
TRBJ1-6 | - | TRBV10-3 | - | TGTGCCATCAAGGGGGGAAATTCACCCCTCCACTTT | CAIKGGNSPLHF
TRBJ2-4 | - | TRBV4-1 | - | TGCGCCAGCAGCCAAGATCGGCCTACAAACATTCAGTACTTC | CASSQDRPTNIQYF
TRBJ1-4 | - | TRBV20-1 | - | TGCAGTGCGATATCAAATGGGGGTGAAAAACTGTTTTTT | CSAISNGGEKLFF
TRBJ1-1 | TRBD1 | TRBV5-1 | - | TGCGCCAGCAGCGCCGGGACAGGGGTGGAGGTTTCGGCTTTCTTT | CASSAGTGVEVSAFF
TRBJ1-2 | - | TRBV24-1 | few | TGTGCCACCAGTGACTACAATACTAACTATGGCTACACCTTC | CATSDYNTNYGYTF
TRBJ2-5 | TRBD1 | TRBV11-2 | - | TGTGCCAGCAGCTCTCTTCGGGACAGGGGACCTAGGACCCAGTACTTC | CASSSLRDRGPRTQYF
TRBJ2-7 | - | TRBV20-1 | few | TGCAGTGCTAGTGACTCGCGACCCTACGAGCAGTACTTC | CSASDSRPYEQYF
TRBJ2-3 | TRBD2 | TRBV20-1 | - | TGCAGTGCAATAGCGGGGGGGCCAAGTAGCGATACGCAGTATTTT | CSAIAGGPSSDTQYF
TRBJ2-3 | - | TRBV20-1 | - | TGCAGTGCCCCGGGCCTTTCAGCGGATACGCAGTATTTT | CSAPGLSADTQYF
TRBJ1-6 | - | TRBV20-1 | many | TGCAGTGCTAGAGATGAGACAGATTATAATTCACCCCTCCACTTT | CSARDETDYNSPLHF
TRBJ2-7 | TRBD1 | TRBV9 | few | TGTGCCAGCAGCGCCAGGGACAGGGATAGTAGAAAGTACTTC | CASSARDRDSRKYF
TRBJ2-1 | TRBD2 | TRBV10-3 | - | TGTGCCATCAGTGAGTCAACACCGGGACTAGCGGGGGAGCAGTTCTTC | CAISESTPGLAGEQFF
TRBJ2-4 | TRBD2 | TRBV11-2 | - | TGTGCCAGCAGCTTTGAAGCGGGGAAAGCCAAAAACATTCAGTACTTC | CASSFEAGKAKNIQYF
TRBJ2-2 | TRBD2 | TRBV20-1 | - | TGCAGTGCTTTTAGCGGGGACACCGGGGAGCTGTTTTTT | CSAFSGDTGELFF
TRBJ1-3 | - | TRBV11-2 | - | TGTGCCAGCAGCAGCCCCGTCATGGTCCCTGGAAACACCATATATTTT | CASSSPVMVPGNTIYF
TRBJ2-1 | - | TRBV5-1 | - | TGCGCCAGCAGCTACCTGTTGGACAATGAGCAGTTCTTC | CASSYLLDNEQFF
TRBJ2-7 | - | TRBV6-1 | - | TGTGCCAGCAGGCCGGCACCTCCTTCCTACGAGCAGTACTTC | CASRPAPPSYEQYF
TRBJ2-1 | - | TRBV5-1 | - | TGCGCCAGCAGCTTGGCACCGCTAGGAACCTACAATGAGCAGTTCTTC | CASSLAPLGTYNEQFF
TRBJ2-7 | TRBD1 | TRBV25-1 | - | TGTGCCAGCAGTCACCGGGACAGGGTCTCCTACGAGCAGTACTTC | CASSHRDRVSYEQYF
TRBJ2-7 | - | TRBV7-9 | few | TGTGCCAGCAGCCCGATTCCCGGGACCGTAGCCTACGAGCAGTACTTC | CASSPIPGTVAYEQYF
TRBJ2-5 | TRBD2 | TRBV7-6 | - | TGTGCCAGCAGCTTGGCCGGGACTAGGGGGAGGAGGGAGACCCAGTACTTC | CASSLAGTRGRRETQYF
TRBJ2-2 | TRBD1 | TRBV7-8 | - | TGTGCCAGCAGCTTATGGGACAGGGGACCCGGGGAGCTGTTTTTT | CASSLWDRGPGELFF
TRBJ2-5 | - | TRBV7-9 | - | TGTGCCAGCAGCTTAGTTAAGGGCGGCGAGACGGAGACCCAGTACTTC | CASSLVKGGETETQYF
TRBJ2-7 | - | TRBV20-1 | - | TGCAGTGCTAGCGGTGCAGAAGGCTCCTACGAGCAGTACTTC | CSASGAEGSYEQYF
TRBJ2-1 | - | TRBV20-1 | - | TGCAGTGCGCGGACCGGGACTTTATACAATGAGCAGTTCTTC | CSARTGTLYNEQFF